The clone carrying this TCR beta chain appeared a few times. Its antigen is unknown. Germline V gene data show CDR1 as SGHDT and CDR2 as YYEEEE. V dropped 2 bases and J dropped 8 bases, with 17 bases sitting between them. The CDR3 sequence is 14 residues long. The data stem from a study of radiation and T cells in renal cell carcinoma. Study outcomes and limitations: Without pretreatment biopsies, baseline tumor clonotype presence was undetermined. From baseline, blood top tumor clonotypes peaked at 2 weeks post-radiation.

The sample's time point: blood 4 weeks post-SBRT, at nephrectomy. The treatment here: 15 Gy SBRT to primary tumor, nephrectomy 4 weeks later. Nephrectomy followed 15 Gy stereotactic body radiation by 4 weeks. The data were produced by immunoSEQ multiplex PCR, yet TCRdb's version contains in-frame clones alone and is incomplete. In the table there are approximately 40,000 clones, roughly four fifths of which are singletons. The input for sequencing was blood, taken from a patient whose treatment included radiotherapy and nephrectomy. The chain employs TRBV5-6 and TRBJ2-7; D possibly corresponds to TRBD2 (5 bases). The TCR comes from a woman in her sixties or seventies with renal cell carcinoma. The CDR3 region is CASSFGEGLMKQYF. CDR3 nucleotides: TGTGCCAGCAGCTTCGGTGAGGGTCTTATGAAGCAGTACTTC.